Below, 25 T cell receptor beta chains from the same sample are listed, as sequenced in a study of T cell responses to AZD1222 COVID-19 vaccine. Assay used: immunoSEQ multiplex PCR; TCRdb lists only in-frame clones, some missing. The table has roughly 150,000 clones, around 85% seen once. The material was peripheral blood, obtained 28 days after the second AZD1222 dose. These receptors were obtained from an adult who received the AZD1222 COVID-19 vaccine.

The chain carries TRBV7-6 and TRBJ1-6, with TRBD1 matching over 10 bases. The CDR3 length is 17 residues. Germline CDR1 and CDR2: SGHVS and FNYEAQ. After removal of 1 base from V and 9 bases from J, the junction contained 9 bases not matched to a gene. The CDR3 DNA follows: TGTGCCAGCAGCTTAGGCGGGACAGGGGTATATCCTTCACCCCTCCACTTT. It translates to CASSLGGTGVYPSPLHF.

The chain's CDR3 is CASRLPRTGVVYGYTF. The CDR3 DNA is TGTGCCAGTAGATTACCTCGGACAGGGGTAGTTTATGGCTACACCTTC. The chain has TRBV19 and TRBJ1-2, with TRBD1 matching over 9 bases. The germline CDR1 and CDR2 sequences are LNHDA and SQIVND (reference sequence). This CDR3 has 16 amino acids. Trimming took 6 bases from V and 5 from J; bases not matched to a gene: 13.

The chain is built from TRBV5-1 and TRBJ1-1; 9 bases align to TRBD1. The germline V gene encodes CDR1 SGHRS and CDR2 YFSETQ. The CDR3 runs 15 residues. V dropped 5 bases and J dropped 5; count of bases not matched to a gene: 10. CDR3 DNA: TGCGCCAGCAGTTCTCAAGGGACAGGGAGAACTGAAGCTTTCTTT. This codes for CASSSQGTGRTEAFF.

The chain employs TRBV5-1 and TRBJ2-3; D is uncertain. Between the trimmed V and J ends, which lost 1 base and 6 bases, there was a span of 18 bases. CDR3 size: 16 residues. Looked up from germline, CDR1 is SGHRS and CDR2 is YFSETQ. The CDR3 is CASSLTRLSSLDTQYF. For the CDR3, the DNA is TGCGCCAGCAGCTTGACCCGACTGTCAAGTCTGGATACGCAGTATTTT.

The chain carries TRBV13 and TRBJ2-1; possibly TRBD2 for D (6 bases). Trimming shortened V by 5 bases and J by 9 bases, and 17 bases separated the two germline ends. The CDR3 sequence is 14 residues long. CDR1 is PRHDT, CDR2 FYEKMQ, per germline (reference sequence). CDR3 in amino acids: CASSLPRGSGEQFF. For the CDR3, the DNA is TGTGCCAGCAGCCTACCTCGGGGGTCGGGTGAGCAGTTCTTC.

The chain is built from TRBV7-8 and TRBJ2-7, with D possibly TRBD1 on 7 matching bases. From germline, CDR1 is SGHVS and CDR2 FQNEAQ. CDR3 length: 15 amino acids. Trimming took off 4 bases at V and 6 bases at J, with 19 bases between the two ends. The CDR3 DNA reads TGTGCCAGCAGCTGGAGACAGGGCGTGGGGGGCGAGCAGTACTTC. Its protein is CASSWRQGVGGEQYF.

The genes are TRBV4-1 and TRBJ2-3, with 7 bases fitting TRBD1. Trimming at V came to 2 bases and at J to 7 bases, leaving 9 bases not matched to a gene. The germline V gene has CDR1 MGHRA and CDR2 YSYEKL. The CDR3 extends over 15 amino acids. CDR3 loop: CASSQPTRQGNTQYF. CDR3 sequence (DNA): TGCGCCAGCAGCCAACCAACCCGACAGGGAAATACGCAGTATTTT.

The V gene is TRBV7-8, the J gene TRBJ2-7; TRBD2 is a possible D gene (7 bases). Trimming cost V 2 bases and J 2 bases, with 10 bases left between them. Germline lookup yields CDR1 SGHVS and CDR2 FQNEAQ. The CDR3 consists of 14 residues. The CDR3 DNA sequence: TGTGCCAGCAGCTTAACAGGGAGGGCCTACGAGCAGTACTTC. Translation gives CASSLTGRAYEQYF. Full variable domain (outside the CDR3, taken from reference TRBV7-8 and TRBJ2-7): GAGVSQSPRYKVAKRGQDVALRCDPISGHVSLFWYQQALGQGPEFLTYFQNEAQLDKSGLPSDRFFAERPEGSVSTLKIQRTQQEDSAVYLCASSLTGRAYEQYFGPGTRLTVT.

The chain couples TRBV4-2 to TRBJ2-7, with D maybe TRBD2 (6 bases). This CDR3 is built from 16 residues. V shed 1 base and J shed 3 bases, with 16 bases lying between them. Germline V gene sequence: CDR1 LGHNA, CDR2 YNFKEQ. For the CDR3, the DNA is TGTGCCAGCAGCCAAGGGGTTGCTGCGGGGAGCTACGAGCAGTACTTC. Its protein is CASSQGVAAGSYEQYF.

This clone has only one observation. The V and J genes are TRBV15 and TRBJ2-5; possible D gene TRBD2, 6 bases. With 5 bases removed from V and 2 bases from J, the gap between germline ends came to 15 bases. The CDR3 extends over 15 amino acids. CDR1 and CDR2 (germline): LNHNV, YYDKDF (reference sequence). This CDR3 is CATSRTGTVQETQYF. As DNA, the CDR3 is TGTGCCACCAGCCGCACCGGGACTGTACAAGAGACCCAGTACTTC.

J is TRBJ1-4 and V is TRBV6-5; maybe TRBD1 (5 bases). From germline, CDR1 is MNHEY and CDR2 SVGAGI. Trimming left V 4 bases short and J 2 bases short, with 11 bases between. There are 15 residues in the CDR3. The CDR3 sequence is CASSSPGATNEKLFF. CDR3 coding DNA: TGTGCCAGCAGTTCCCCCGGGGCTACTAATGAAAAACTGTTTTTT.

V gene TRBV5-6 combines with J gene TRBJ2-7; no firm D call. This CDR3 is built from 12 residues. Trimming took 1 base from V and 5 from J, leaving 7 bases between them. Germline V lookup: CDR1 SGHDT, CDR2 YYEEEE. As DNA, the CDR3 is TGTGCCAGCAGCTTGTATAGAGACGAGCAGTACTTC. As protein: CASSLYRDEQYF.

The chain links TRBV7-8 to TRBJ2-7; 7 bases match TRBD1. This CDR3 spans 16 amino acids. Germline CDR1 and CDR2: SGHVS and FQNEAQ. Trimming took 5 bases from V and 5 from J; bases not matched to a gene: 15. The CDR3 spells CASSPSPRQGTHEQYF. CDR3 bases: TGTGCCAGCAGCCCGAGCCCCAGACAGGGAACCCACGAGCAGTACTTC.

The J gene is TRBJ1-6, the V gene TRBV30; D not certain. The CDR3 has 12 residues. The germline CDR1 and CDR2 sequences are GTSNPN and SVGIG (reference sequence). The germline V and J ends were trimmed by 4 bases and 8 bases, with 9 bases remaining between them. This CDR3 is CAWTPQDSPLHF. CDR3 DNA sequence: TGTGCCTGGACCCCCCAGGATTCACCCCTCCACTTT.

This clone was seen once. The rearrangement uses TRBV9 and TRBJ2-1; D is perhaps TRBD2 (5 bases). Germline CDR1 and CDR2: SGDLS and YYNGEE. V was trimmed by 0 bases and J by 2 bases, leaving 9 bases between them. CDR3 length equals 15 residues. CDR3 sequence reads: CASSVDQAAYNEQFF. CDR3 in DNA: TGTGCCAGCAGCGTAGATCAAGCGGCCTACAATGAGCAGTTCTTC.

The V and J genes are TRBV27 and TRBJ2-7, with TRBD2 matching 7 bases. This CDR3 is built from 15 residues. With 5 bases clipped from V and 3 bases from J, the junction kept 10 bases outside the gene matches. From germline, CDR1 is MNHEY and CDR2 SMNVEV (reference sequence). The CDR3 coding sequence is TGTGCCAGCAGTCCTAGCGGTTTCCAAATCTACGAGCAGTACTTC. Translating it yields CASSPSGFQIYEQYF.

The chain joins TRBV20-1 to TRBJ2-7; D possibly corresponds to TRBD2 (6 bases). Trimming took 6 bases from V and 1 from J, leaving 7 bases between them. Germline V CDR1 and CDR2: DFQATT, SNEGSKA (reference sequence). The CDR3 totals 11 residues. Here the CDR3 DNA reads TGCAGTGCCAGCGGGTCCTACGAGCAGTACTTC. Amino acids: CSASGSYEQYF.

This rearrangement joins TRBV19 to TRBJ1-6; D is uncertain. The CDR3 consists of 15 residues. Germline-derived CDR1 and CDR2 are LNHDA and SQIVND (reference sequence). V lost 1 base and J lost 7, with 11 bases in between. CDR3 protein: CASSIVGVGNSPLHF. The CDR3 region has the DNA TGTGCCAGTAGTATAGTTGGGGTCGGGAATTCACCCCTCCACTTT.

V usage is TRBV3-1 (or the pseudogene TRBV3-2) and J usage is TRBJ1-2, with 7 bases that match TRBD1. From germline, CDR1 is LGHDT and CDR2 YNNKEL (reference sequence). This CDR3 has 14 residues. V dropped 0 bases and J dropped 4; count of bases not matched to a gene: 2. The CDR3 region has the DNA TGTGCCAGCAGCCAAGACGACAGGGCCTATGGCTACACCTTC. It is translated as CASSQDDRAYGYTF.

The chain employs TRBV4-3 and TRBJ2-7; TRBD1 is a possible D gene (7 bases). Trimming cost V 0 bases and J 0 bases, with 15 bases left between them. Germline loops: CDR1 LGHNA, CDR2 YSLEER. The CDR3 is 17 amino acids. The CDR3 protein is CASSQELAGQISYEQYF. For the CDR3, the DNA is TGCGCCAGCAGCCAAGAATTGGCGGGACAGATCTCCTACGAGCAGTACTTC.

This sequence joins TRBV5-1 and TRBJ1-1; 10 bases are shared with TRBD1. The germline V gene encodes CDR1 SGHRS and CDR2 YFSETQ. The CDR3 totals 16 residues. Trimming cost V 2 bases and J 3 bases; bases outside gene matches: 7. CDR3 in amino acids: CASSFRDRGGDTEAFF. DNA of the CDR3: TGCGCCAGCAGCTTCCGGGACAGGGGAGGCGACACTGAAGCTTTCTTT.

This chain joins TRBV7-6 and TRBJ2-2; D gene unclear. The V gene's germline CDR1 is SGHVS and CDR2 FNYEAQ. The CDR3 is 14 amino acids. Trimming left V 4 bases short and J 5 bases short, with 11 bases between. CDR3 sequence (DNA): TGTGCCAGCAGCTCCCGGCCTGAAACCGGGGAGCTGTTTTTT. Protein sequence: CASSSRPETGELFF.

The rearrangement joins TRBV15 to TRBJ2-1, with 9 bases identical to TRBD2. This CDR3 is built from 17 residues. Trimming cost V 1 base and J 1 base; bases outside gene matches: 5. Germline loops: CDR1 LNHNV, CDR2 YYDKDF (reference sequence). The CDR3, as DNA: TGTGCCACCAGCAGAGGCCAGGGACTAGCATCCTACAATGAGCAGTTCTTC. It encodes CATSRGQGLASYNEQFF.

The chain recombines TRBV18 with TRBJ1-1; TRBD1 might be the D (6 bases). Germline CDR1 is KGHSH and CDR2 is LQKENI. There are 15 residues in the CDR3. The V end was cut by 6 bases, the J end by 6 bases, with 20 bases between. CDR3 DNA sequence: TGTGCCAGCTCGACGGACAGTCCAAATTTGGCTGAAGCTTTCTTT. Translating gives CASSTDSPNLAEAFF.

The rearrangement joins TRBV15 to TRBJ1-1; no definite D call. V was shortened by 0 bases and J by 10 bases, with 9 bases between the two germline ends. This CDR3 is built from 12 residues. Germline CDR1 is LNHNV and CDR2 is YYDKDF (reference sequence). The CDR3 region is CATSRDKIRAFF. For the CDR3, the DNA is TGTGCCACCAGCAGAGATAAGATTAGAGCTTTCTTT. Drawing the rest from reference TRBV15 and TRBJ1-1, the complete variable domain is DAMVIQNPRYQVTQFGKPVTLSCSQTLNHNVMYWYQQKSSQAPKLLFHYYDKDFNNEADTPDNFQSRRPNTSFCFLDIRSPGLGDTAMYLCATSRDKIRAFFGQGTRLTVV.